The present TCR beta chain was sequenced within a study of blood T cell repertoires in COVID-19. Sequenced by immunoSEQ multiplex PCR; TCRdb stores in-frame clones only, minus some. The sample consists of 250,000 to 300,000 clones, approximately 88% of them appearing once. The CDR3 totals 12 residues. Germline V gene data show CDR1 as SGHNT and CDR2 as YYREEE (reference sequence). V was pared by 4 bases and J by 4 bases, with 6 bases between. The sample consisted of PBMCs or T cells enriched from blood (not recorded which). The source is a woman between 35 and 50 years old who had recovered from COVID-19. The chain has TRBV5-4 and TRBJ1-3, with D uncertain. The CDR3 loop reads CASSVQGNTIYF. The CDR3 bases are TGTGCCAGCAGCGTACAGGGAAACACCATATATTTT. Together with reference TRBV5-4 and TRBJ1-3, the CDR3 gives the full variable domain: ETGVTQSPTHLIKTRGQQVTLRCSSQSGHNTVSWYQQALGQGPQFIFQYYREEENGRGNFPPRFSGLQFPNYSSELNVNALELDDSALYLCASSVQGNTIYFGEGSWLTVV.